This TCR beta chain was captured in a study of T cells in Graves' hyperthyroidism and ophthalmopathy. Across the whole study: Pretreatment peripheral blood was obtained at initial diagnosis.

This clonotype was counted many times. Its antigen is as yet unknown. Study outcomes and limitations: Most clonotypes expanded in thyroid above 0.001 were likewise present in blood. Separation of ophthalmopathy from stable hyperthyroidism was achieved by a 13 V-J model.

From RNA transcripts, TCR beta CDR3 regions were amplified. TCR CDR3 underwent first-round RT-PCR with the HTBI primer set. TCRdb reprocessed the multiplex PCR reads via MiXCR and lists one record per CDR3 protein. The data show fewer than 650,000 distinct CDR3 sequences, 12% to 15% seen once. This CDR3 spans 17 amino acids. Germline values: CDR1 SGHAT, CDR2 FQDESV (reference sequence). Germline trimming cut 2 bases from V and 0 bases from J; bases unmatched to any gene: 6. The rearrangement uses TRBV11-1 and TRBJ2-7, with 11 positions matching TRBD2. The source of this sequence is a woman aged 40 to 50 with Graves' hyperthyroidism. Sequencing used blood. In nucleotides, the CDR3 is TGTGCCAGCAGCTTACGACAGACTAGCGGGAACTCCTACGAGCAGTACTTC. Translating gives CASSLRQTSGNSYEQYF.